These 20 T cell receptor beta chains were all obtained from the same sample, sequenced in a study of graft-versus-host responses after intestinal transplantation. Antigen specificity for these receptors is unknown. Sequencing used immunoSEQ multiplex PCR; TCRdb keeps in-frame clones, though not all of them. The profile shows 85,000 to 100,000 clones, more than 85% of them singletons. Sequencing was performed on unstimulated CD8+ T cells sorted from spleen or lymph node cells, taken before intestinal transplant. The receptors here all came from a human donor who received an intestinal transplant.

This chain uses TRBV10-2 with TRBJ1-2; possibly TRBD1 for D (6 bases). The CDR3 is 15 residues long. CDR1 is WSHSY and CDR2 is SAAADI in the germline V gene. The V gene lost 10 bases and the J gene lost 2 bases, with 20 bases spanning the gap. The CDR3 spells CATLPLRQENYGYTF. As DNA, the CDR3 is TGCGCCACCCTCCCACTTAGACAGGAGAACTATGGCTACACCTTC.

This sequence joins TRBV6-1 and TRBJ2-7; D possibly corresponds to TRBD1 (6 bases). Germline V CDR1 and CDR2: MNHNS, SASEGT. This CDR3 spans 13 amino acids. CDR3 DNA sequence: TGTACCACCAACTCCAGGGGATCCTACGAGCAGTACTTC. The encoded protein is CTTNSRGSYEQYF.

The chain recombines TRBV13 with TRBJ2-7, with TRBD1 as a possible D gene (6 bases). V was trimmed by 2 bases and J by 0 bases, leaving 8 bases between them. CDR1 is PRHDT and CDR2 is FYEKMQ in the germline V gene (reference sequence). The CDR3 contains 14 residues. The CDR3 is CASSLTGPSYEQYF. CDR3 DNA sequence: TGTGCCAGCAGCTTAACAGGGCCCTCCTACGAGCAGTACTTC.

This chain joins TRBV7-6 and TRBJ2-1; TRBD2 matches 10 bases. Germline V gene data show CDR1 as SGHVS and CDR2 as FNYEAQ. The CDR3 length is 16 residues. Trimming removed 5 bases from V and 4 bases from J; junction bases left unmatched: 8. The CDR3 region has the DNA TGTGCCAGCAGCCCTTGGACTAGCGGTGATTACAATGAGCAGTTCTTC. It is translated as CASSPWTSGDYNEQFF.

The chain combines TRBV7-8 with TRBJ1-1; D remains ambiguous. Germline CDR1 is SGHVS and CDR2 is FQNEAQ. CDR3 length equals 13 residues. Trimming shortened V by 0 bases and J by 6 bases, and 8 bases separated the two germline ends. The CDR3 bases are TGTGCCAGCAGCTTAGCCCTGGAGTCTGAAGCTTTCTTT. Translated: CASSLALESEAFF.

The chain combines TRBV5-5 with TRBJ2-7; the D gene is possibly TRBD2 (6 bases). CDR3 length: 14 amino acids. V lost 5 bases and J lost 4, with 16 bases in between. Germline loops: CDR1 SGHKS, CDR2 YYEKEE (reference sequence). CDR3 sequence (DNA): TGTGCCAGCAGGCCTCCTGAGGGGAGGTACGAGCAGTACTTC. As protein: CASRPPEGRYEQYF. Supplemented by reference TRBV5-5 and TRBJ2-7, the full variable domain reads DAGVTQSPTHLIKTRGQQVTLRCSPISGHKSVSWYQQVLGQGPQFIFQYYEKEERGRGNFPDRFSARQFPNYSSELNVNALLLGDSALYLCASRPPEGRYEQYFGPGTRLTVT.

The gene calls are TRBV11-2 and TRBJ1-1; 8 bases fit TRBD1. Germline CDR1 SGHAT, CDR2 FQNNGV. CDR3 length: 16 residues. Trimming took 3 bases from V and 1 from J; bases not matched to a gene: 7. The CDR3 nucleotides are TGTGCCAGCAGCTTCAGGGGGCAGAGGCAGAACACTGAAGCTTTCTTT. This codes for CASSFRGQRQNTEAFF.

The V and J genes are TRBV27 and TRBJ1-4; a possible D gene is TRBD1 (6 bases). Trimming shortened V by 6 bases and J by 11 bases, and 13 bases separated the two germline ends. CDR1 is MNHEY and CDR2 is SMNVEV in the germline V gene (reference sequence). The CDR3 sequence is 12 residues long. This chain's CDR3 is CASRKNTGKLFF. CDR3 nucleotide sequence: TGTGCCAGCAGGAAGAATACAGGGAAACTGTTTTTT.

The J gene is TRBJ2-5, the V gene TRBV5-1; D perhaps matches TRBD1 (5 bases). This CDR3 comprises 17 residues. The germline V gene has CDR1 SGHRS and CDR2 YFSETQ. V was trimmed by 0 bases and J by 3 bases, leaving 18 bases between them. DNA of the CDR3: TGCGCCAGCAGCTTGGTCCAGGCAGGGCGGACCGAAGAGACCCAGTACTTC. Residues: CASSLVQAGRTEETQYF.

V gene TRBV12-5 combines with J gene TRBJ1-1; 7 bases agree with TRBD1. The germline V gene encodes CDR1 LGHNT and CDR2 FRNRAP. This CDR3 has 14 residues. V was clipped by 7 bases and J by 0 bases; unmatched bases: 5. CDR3 residues: CASDGTDLNTEAFF. DNA of the CDR3: TGTGCTAGTGACGGGACAGATTTGAACACTGAAGCTTTCTTT.

A single count supports this clone. The CDR3 sequence: CASSEYLGQGAYGYTF. DNA for the CDR3: TGTGCCAGCAGTGAATATCTAGGACAGGGGGCTTACGGCTACACCTTC. The chain has TRBV6-1 and TRBJ1-2; 11 positions match TRBD1. The germline V gene encodes CDR1 MNHNS and CDR2 SASEGT. The CDR3 sequence is 16 residues long. V dropped 2 bases and J dropped 8; count of bases not matched to a gene: 10.

In DNA form, the CDR3 reads TGTGCCAGCAGCCAGACAGGTTCCCATCAGCCCCAGCATTTT. Protein product: CASSQTGSHQPQHF. J is TRBJ1-5 and V is TRBV7-9; D possibly corresponds to TRBD1 (6 bases). This CDR3 has 14 residues. Germline CDR1 reads SEHNR; CDR2 reads FQNEAQ (reference sequence). Trimming stripped 5 bases from V and 5 bases from J, with 13 bases between. The full variable domain, in which reference TRBV7-9 and TRBJ1-5 provide the parts outside the CDR3, is DTGVSQNPRHKITKRGQNVTFRCDPISEHNRLYWYRQTLGQGPEFLTYFQNEAQLEKSRLLSDRFSAERPKGSFSTLEIQRTEQGDSAMYLCASSQTGSHQPQHFGDGTRLSIL.

V is TRBV29-1 and J is TRBJ1-3; 7 bases are shared with TRBD1. V trimming: 5 bases; J trimming: 1 base; junction bases outside the gene matches: 5. CDR1 is SQVTM, CDR2 ANQGSEA, per germline. The length of the CDR3 is 14 residues. The CDR3 protein is CSVLSTGSGNTIYF. The DNA of the CDR3 is TGCAGCGTTCTCTCGACAGGGTCTGGAAACACCATATATTTT.

This clone appeared once. This chain joins TRBV7-9 and TRBJ2-5, with 10 bases identical to TRBD1. The CDR3 consists of 16 residues. CDR1 and CDR2 (germline): SEHNR, FQNEAQ (reference sequence). The junction had 15 bases not matched to a gene; V was cut back by 4 bases and J by 10 bases. For the CDR3, the DNA is TGTGCCAGCAGCTCGCCGGGACAGGGGACCCCCGGGGGCCAGTACTTC. Protein product: CASSSPGQGTPGGQYF.

This chain joins TRBV4-3 and TRBJ2-6; 8 nucleotides agree with TRBD1. Germline values: CDR1 LGHNA, CDR2 YSLEER. The CDR3 contains 16 residues. After removal of 4 bases from V and 0 bases from J, the junction contained 2 bases not matched to a gene. CDR3 sequence reads: CASSPGTGSGANVLTF. CDR3 nucleotide sequence: TGCGCCAGCAGCCCAGGGACAGGCTCTGGGGCCAACGTCCTGACTTTC.

This chain joins TRBV27 and TRBJ2-7, with 13 bases matching TRBD2. Germline V CDR1 and CDR2: MNHEY, SMNVEV (reference sequence). This CDR3 spans 15 amino acids. J lost 4 bases, V lost 4 bases, and 4 bases had no gene match. In DNA form, the CDR3 reads TGTGCCAGCAGTTACAGACTAGCGGGGGGTTACGAGCAGTACTTC. It encodes CASSYRLAGGYEQYF.

The rearrangement uses TRBV7-8 and TRBJ1-1; maybe TRBD1 (5 bases). Germline V gene sequence: CDR1 SGHVS, CDR2 FQNEAQ. The V gene lost 3 bases and the J gene lost 1 base, with 18 bases spanning the gap. The CDR3 has 17 amino acids. The DNA for the CDR3 is TGTGCCAGCAGCTTGGGTTCGCAGGGTCCGCCGAACACTGAAGCTTTCTTT. Translating it yields CASSLGSQGPPNTEAFF.

The CDR3 spells CASSGTGYQETQYF. The DNA for the CDR3 is TGCGCCAGCAGCGGTACCGGGTACCAAGAGACCCAGTACTTC. The chain has TRBV4-1 and TRBJ2-5; D is unclear. V was cut by 5 bases and J by 0 bases, with 10 bases left in between. The CDR3 extends over 14 amino acids. CDR1 MGHRA and CDR2 YSYEKL come from the germline V gene.

V gene TRBV7-9 combines with J gene TRBJ2-7; 10 bases align to TRBD1. V was clipped by 3 bases and J by 5 bases; unmatched bases: 7. CDR3 size: 15 residues. Looked up from germline, CDR1 is SEHNR and CDR2 is FQNEAQ (reference sequence). CDR3 region: CASSLLTGGRNEQYF. DNA of the CDR3: TGTGCCAGCAGCTTGCTGACAGGGGGCAGGAACGAGCAGTACTTC.

The chain couples TRBV4-1 to TRBJ1-5, with 8 bases aligning to TRBD1. Germline V gives CDR1 MGHRA, CDR2 YSYEKL. The CDR3 spans 16 residues. The trim removed 1 base at V and 0 bases at J, leaving 2 bases unmatched. DNA for the CDR3: TGCGCCAGCAGCCAAGGGACAGGGCTTAGCAATCAGCCCCAGCATTTT. Residues: CASSQGTGLSNQPQHF.